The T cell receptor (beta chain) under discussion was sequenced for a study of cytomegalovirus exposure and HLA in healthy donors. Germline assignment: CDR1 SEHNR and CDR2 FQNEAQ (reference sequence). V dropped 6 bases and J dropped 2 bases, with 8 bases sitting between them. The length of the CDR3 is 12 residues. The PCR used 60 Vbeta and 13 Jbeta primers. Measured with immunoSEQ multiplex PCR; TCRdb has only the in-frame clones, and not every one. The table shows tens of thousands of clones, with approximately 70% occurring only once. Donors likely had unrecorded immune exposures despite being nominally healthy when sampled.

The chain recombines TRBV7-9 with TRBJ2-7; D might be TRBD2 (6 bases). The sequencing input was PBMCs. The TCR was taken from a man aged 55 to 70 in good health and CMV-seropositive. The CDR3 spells CASSGGTYEQYF. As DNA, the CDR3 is TGTGCCAGCAGTGGGGGGACCTACGAGCAGTACTTC.